Below, one T cell receptor (beta chain) is given with its context. Its antigen is not yet known. Base qualities were left out, and no much larger clone turns up one base away. TCRbeta CDR3 regions were sequenced with the immunoSEQ Assay. After extraction, genomic DNA underwent amplification by bias-controlled multiplex PCR, followed by high-throughput sequencing. Processing in the source paper ran as follows. To quantify the absolute abundance of every unique TCRbeta CDR3 region, sequences were collapsed and filtered. T cell fraction was estimated by normalization of TCRbeta template counts to usable DNA, with usable DNA being measured through amplification of reference genes present in all nucleated cells. Repertoire TCRs were annotated as SARS-CoV-2-specific when V gene, CDR3 amino acid sequence and J gene were exactly matched to a known reactive TCR set. The reference SARS-CoV-2 TCR set was obtained from MIRA and was filtered for enrichment in COVID-19-positive ImmuneCODE repertoires, whereby public or cross-reactive TCRs were removed. Using the MIRA antigens, annotated TCRs were further analysed by specific ORF or by position within an ORF. Breadth was defined as the number of annotated unique rearrangements divided by the total number of unique productive rearrangements, and depth was defined as the summed frequency of the annotated unique rearrangements. TCR breadth was compared between groups using two-sided Wilcoxon rank-sum tests. TCRdb stores this immuneACCESS table with in-frame sequences only. Part of the clones is absent; in the studies checked, under half of the shortfall reflects unresolved V genes, and no reason is known for the rest. V and J calls plus clone size are reproduced from that table; the DNA served to infer D and trimming. The sample contains some 390,000 clones, 75% to 90% of them found a single time. The ten largest make up 3.5% of the sample.

The treatment or condition label on this specimen signifies: over 15 received Ad26.COV2.S at low or high dose, single or two shots; 5 received placebo; per-sample allocation not given. Repertoires of vaccine and placebo recipients were sequenced from samples collected on day 63 after the first injection. Cohort 1b enrolled around 23 adults aged 18-55 years at a single site in Boston, USA, between 29 July and 7 August 2020. Ad26.COV2.S was a replication-incompetent adenovirus type 26 vector that expressed a prefusion-stabilized SARS-CoV-2 spike protein derived from the original Wuhan strain. Trimming takes 0 bases from V and 3 bases from J, and the germline ends sit 6 bases apart. The CDR3 covers 13 residues, taking in both the cysteine and the phenylalanine. Only the CDR3 DNA is retained, 39 bases long and in frame from the first base. As encoded in the germline V gene (reference sequence), CDR1 is SGHKS while CDR2 is YYEKEE.

This sample was included in a study of Ad26.COV2.S vaccination and SARS-CoV-2 variants (dated by TCRdb to the early 2020s). About the study as a whole: Vaccine-arm donors came from COV1001, a multicentre, randomized, double-blind, placebo-controlled phase I-IIa trial of Ad26.COV2.S in healthy adults. TCRbeta repertoire sequencing served as the tool for gauging how specific and how broad the SARS-CoV-2-reactive T cell receptors were following Ad26.COV2.S vaccination. Investigators remained blinded to trial group allocation during experiments and outcome assessment. A total of around 32 samples were included in the TCR-sequenced set, comprising around 20 Ad26.COV2.S vaccine recipients, 5 placebo recipients and 8 SARS-CoV-2 convalescent individuals. Ad26.COV2.S was administered intramuscularly at a dose of 5x10^10 or 1x10^11 viral particles, either as one shot or as two shots given 56 days apart. Participants in the trial were split at random into five groups of five each, receiving low-dose or high-dose Ad26.COV2.S once or twice, or else placebo on both occasions. What the study reported, not specific to this receptor: The study lacked the statistical power to compare responses across vaccine doses or regimens. After vaccination, substantial breadth of spike-specific CD8+ and CD4+ T cell responses was reported. Compared with placebo recipients, Ad26.COV2.S recipients showed higher spike-specific TCR breadth (P = 0.0014). Vaccine and placebo recipients had comparable non-spike TCR breadth, which fits with the vaccine containing only spike. The authors noted that the TCR breadth and depth analyses may have underestimated total T cell responses.

The chain is assembled from TRBV5-5 and TRBJ2-5, with TRBD2 as a weak D call on 5 bases. The input for sequencing was peripheral blood, taken in a trial of Ad26.COV2.S vaccine versus placebo. This receptor was identified in a person between 18 and 59 years old who received the Ad26.COV2.S COVID-19 vaccine or a placebo. The sequence in DNA is TGTGCCAGCAGCTTGGAGGGAGAAGAGACCCAGTACTTC. This gives the protein CASSLEGEETQYF.